This T cell receptor beta chain was sequenced in a study of cytomegalovirus exposure and HLA in healthy donors. Study-level points and caveats: Common viral pathogens were later found to be apparently linked to several of the most significant clusters.

Vbeta (60) and Jbeta (13) primers were used in the PCR. The table came from immunoSEQ multiplex PCR; TCRdb's copy has only in-frame clones and leaves some out. This sample's table reports about 200,000 clones. As for this clone: Its target is not known.

The germline V gene has CDR1 MNHEY and CDR2 SVGAGI. Trimming cost V 2 bases and J 3 bases, with 17 bases left between them. This CDR3 contains 16 residues. This chain uses TRBV6-5 with TRBJ2-7; D might be TRBD1 (7 bases). The receptor was derived from a girl aged 2-9 years in good health and CMV-seropositive. Sequencing was carried out using PBMCs. The CDR3 DNA is TGTGCCAGCAGTTACGGTAGCGGACAGGCGATCTACGAGCAGTACTTC. As protein: CASSYGSGQAIYEQYF.